This record looks at one TCR beta chain sequence and its context. Sequencing was performed with immunoSEQ multiplex PCR; in TCRdb, only in-frame clones are kept and a portion is missing. The sample holds 550,000 to 800,000 clones; roughly 88% are singletons and the top ten take over 0.008%. The data originate from a study of shared T cell receptors in the human thymus. The CDR3 is 16 residues long. The V segment lost 3 bases and the J segment 2 bases; nucleotides outside the gene matches: 5. CDR1 and CDR2 (germline): SGHRS, YFSETQ. This sample also belongs to another study, concerning human thymus T cells. This second report adds: Obtained as resections during corrective heart surgery, the thymus tissue was then studied.

The receptor was isolated from a girl under three years old with a congenital heart defect. Material for sequencing was thymocytes. The chain uses TRBV5-1 and TRBJ1-4, with 9 positions matching TRBD1. CDR3: CASSSDRGDTNEKLFF. The CDR3 DNA reads as TGCGCCAGCAGCTCGGACAGGGGAGACACTAATGAAAAACTGTTTTTT.